Following are 2 T cell receptor beta chains from one sample sequenced in a study of early T cells in non-severe SARS-CoV-2 infection. TCRdb reprocessed the 5' RACE reads via MiXCR and lists one record per CDR3 protein. The table lists around 86,000 distinct CDR3 sequences, under 15% of them singletons. The sample taken for sequencing was whole blood. The receptor source for this set is an adult who was a healthcare worker with PCR-confirmed SARS-CoV-2 infection or an uninfected control (not recorded which).

This clonotype was seen more than once but under ten times. This chain links TRBV10-1 with TRBJ2-1; TRBD2 matches at 10 bases. The trim removed 1 base at V and 0 bases at J, leaving 3 bases unmatched. Germline V gives CDR1 WNHNN, CDR2 SYGVQD (reference sequence). This CDR3 contains 17 residues. The CDR3 loop is CASSEFRLAGSYNEQFF. Written as DNA, the CDR3 is TGCGCCAGCAGTGAGTTCCGACTAGCGGGCTCCTACAATGAGCAGTTCTTC.

The CDR3 here is CAWSGWGSGANVLTF. The CDR3 bases are TGTGCCTGGAGCGGATGGGGCTCTGGGGCCAACGTCCTGACTTTC. The chain is built from TRBV30 and TRBJ2-6; D unresolved. The CDR3 length is 15 residues. With 3 bases removed from V and 0 bases from J, the gap between germline ends came to 9 bases. Germline values: CDR1 GTSNPN, CDR2 SVGIG (reference sequence). The full variable domain, rest sourced from reference TRBV30 and TRBJ2-6, is SQTIHQWPATLVQPVGSPLSLECTVEGTSNPNLYWYRQAAGRGLQLLFYSVGIGQISSEVPQNLSASRPQDRQFILSSKKLLLSDSGFYLCAWSGWGSGANVLTFGAGSRLTVL.